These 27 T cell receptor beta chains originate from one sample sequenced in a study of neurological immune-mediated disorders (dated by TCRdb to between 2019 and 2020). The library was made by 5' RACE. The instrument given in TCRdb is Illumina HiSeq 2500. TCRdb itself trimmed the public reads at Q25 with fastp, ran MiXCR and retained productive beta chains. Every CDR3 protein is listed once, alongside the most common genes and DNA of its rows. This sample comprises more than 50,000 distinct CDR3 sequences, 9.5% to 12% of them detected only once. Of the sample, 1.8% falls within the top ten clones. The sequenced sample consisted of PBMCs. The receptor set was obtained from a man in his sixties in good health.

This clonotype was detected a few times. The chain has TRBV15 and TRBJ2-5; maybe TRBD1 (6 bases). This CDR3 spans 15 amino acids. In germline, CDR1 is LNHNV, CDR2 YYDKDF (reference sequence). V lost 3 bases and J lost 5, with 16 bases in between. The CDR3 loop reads CATSRGTGRGETQYF. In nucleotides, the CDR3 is TGTGCCACCAGCAGGGGCACAGGGCGTGGGGAGACCCAGTACTTC.

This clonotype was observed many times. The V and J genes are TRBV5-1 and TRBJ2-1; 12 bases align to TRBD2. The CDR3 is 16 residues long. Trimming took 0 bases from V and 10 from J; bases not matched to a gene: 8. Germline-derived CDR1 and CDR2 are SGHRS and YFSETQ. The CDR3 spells CASSLATSGGQGEQFF. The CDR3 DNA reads TGCGCCAGCAGCTTGGCCACTAGCGGGGGGCAGGGGGAGCAGTTCTTC.

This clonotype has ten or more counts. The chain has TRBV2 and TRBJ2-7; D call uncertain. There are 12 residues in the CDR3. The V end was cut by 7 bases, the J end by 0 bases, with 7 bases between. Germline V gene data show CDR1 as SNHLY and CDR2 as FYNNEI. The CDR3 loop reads CASTPNSYEQYF. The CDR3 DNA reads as TGTGCCAGCACGCCAAACTCCTACGAGCAGTACTTC. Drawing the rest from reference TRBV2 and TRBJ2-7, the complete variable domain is EPEVTQTPSHQVTQMGQEVILRCVPISNHLYFYWYRQILGQKVEFLVSFYNNEISEKSEIFDDQFSVERPDGSNFTLKIRSTKLEDSAMYFCASTPNSYEQYFGPGTRLTVT.

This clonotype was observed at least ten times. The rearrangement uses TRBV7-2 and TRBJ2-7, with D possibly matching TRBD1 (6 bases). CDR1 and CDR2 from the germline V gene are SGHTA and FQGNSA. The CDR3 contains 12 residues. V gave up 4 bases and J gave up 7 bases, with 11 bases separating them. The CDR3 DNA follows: TGTGCCAGCAGCTATACCGACAGGGAGCAGTACTTC. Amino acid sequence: CASSYTDREQYF.

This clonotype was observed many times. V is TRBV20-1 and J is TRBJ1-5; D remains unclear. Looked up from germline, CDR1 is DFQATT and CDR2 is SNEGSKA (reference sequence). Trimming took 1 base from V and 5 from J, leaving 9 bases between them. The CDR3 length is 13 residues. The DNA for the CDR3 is TGCAGTGCTAGAGGCAGCCTATATCAGCCCCAGCATTTT. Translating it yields CSARGSLYQPQHF.

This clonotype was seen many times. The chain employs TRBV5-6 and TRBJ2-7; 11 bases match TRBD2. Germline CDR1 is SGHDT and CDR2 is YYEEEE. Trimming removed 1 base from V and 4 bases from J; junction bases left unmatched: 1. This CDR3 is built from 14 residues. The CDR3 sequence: CASSLTSGGYEQYF. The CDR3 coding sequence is TGTGCCAGCAGCTTGACTAGCGGGGGATACGAGCAGTACTTC.

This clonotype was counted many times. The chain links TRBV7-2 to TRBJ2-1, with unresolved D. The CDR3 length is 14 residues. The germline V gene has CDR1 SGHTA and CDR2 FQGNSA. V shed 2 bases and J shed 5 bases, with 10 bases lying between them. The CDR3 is CASSLRFGDNEQFF. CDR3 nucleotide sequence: TGTGCCAGCAGCTTAAGGTTCGGAGACAATGAGCAGTTCTTC.

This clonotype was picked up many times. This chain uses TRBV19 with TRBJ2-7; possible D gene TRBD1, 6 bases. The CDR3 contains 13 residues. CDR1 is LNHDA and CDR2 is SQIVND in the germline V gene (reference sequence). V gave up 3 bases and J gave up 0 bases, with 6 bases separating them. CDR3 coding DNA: TGTGCCAGTAGTATGGACAGCTCCTACGAGCAGTACTTC. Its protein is CASSMDSSYEQYF.

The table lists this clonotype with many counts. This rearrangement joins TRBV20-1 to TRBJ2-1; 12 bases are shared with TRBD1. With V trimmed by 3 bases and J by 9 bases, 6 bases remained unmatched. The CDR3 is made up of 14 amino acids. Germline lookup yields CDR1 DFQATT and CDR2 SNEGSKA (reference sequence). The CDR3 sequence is CSARWDRGLVEQFF. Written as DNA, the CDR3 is TGCAGTGCTAGGTGGGACAGGGGGCTAGTTGAGCAGTTCTTC.

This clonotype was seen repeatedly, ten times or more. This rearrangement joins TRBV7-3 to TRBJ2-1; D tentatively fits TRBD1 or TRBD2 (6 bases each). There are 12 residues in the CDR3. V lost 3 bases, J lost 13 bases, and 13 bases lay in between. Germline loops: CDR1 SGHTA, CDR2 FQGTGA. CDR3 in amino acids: CASSFGGDKQFF. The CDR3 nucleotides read TGTGCCAGCAGCTTCGGAGGGGACAAACAGTTCTTC. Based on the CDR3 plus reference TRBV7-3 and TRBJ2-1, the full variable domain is GAGVSQTPSNKVTEKGKYVELRCDPISGHTALYWYRQSLGQGPEFLIYFQGTGAADDSGLPNDRFFAVRPEGSVSTLKIQRTERGDSAVYLCASSFGGDKQFFGPGTRLTVL.

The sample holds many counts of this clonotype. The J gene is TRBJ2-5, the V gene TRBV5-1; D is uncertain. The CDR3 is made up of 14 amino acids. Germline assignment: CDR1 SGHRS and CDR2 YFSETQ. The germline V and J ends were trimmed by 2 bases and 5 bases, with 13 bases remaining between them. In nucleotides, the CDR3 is TGCGCCAGCAGCTTAATGGTACAAGAGGAGACCCAGTACTTC. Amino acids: CASSLMVQEETQYF.

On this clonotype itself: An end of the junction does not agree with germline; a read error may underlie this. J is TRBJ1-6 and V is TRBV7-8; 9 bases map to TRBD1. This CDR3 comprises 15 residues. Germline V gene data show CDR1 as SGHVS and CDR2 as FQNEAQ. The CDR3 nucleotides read TGTGCCAGCAGCAAGGCGGGACAGGGTAATTCACCCATCCACTTT. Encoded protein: CASSKAGQGNSPIHF.

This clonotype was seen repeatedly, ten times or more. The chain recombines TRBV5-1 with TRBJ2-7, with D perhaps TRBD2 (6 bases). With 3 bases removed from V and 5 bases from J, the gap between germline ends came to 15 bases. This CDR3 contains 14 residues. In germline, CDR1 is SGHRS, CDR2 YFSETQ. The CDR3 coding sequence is TGCGCCAGCAGCTCCGCGGGGCGCGGCCACGAGCAGTACTTC. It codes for CASSSAGRGHEQYF.

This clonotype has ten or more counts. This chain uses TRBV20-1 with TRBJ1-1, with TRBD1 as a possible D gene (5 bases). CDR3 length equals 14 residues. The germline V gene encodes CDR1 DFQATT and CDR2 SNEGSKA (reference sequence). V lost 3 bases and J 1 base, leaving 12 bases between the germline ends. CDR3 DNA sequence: TGCAGTGCTAGTAGGGGACGACGGAACACTGAAGCTTTCTTT. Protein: CSASRGRRNTEAFF.

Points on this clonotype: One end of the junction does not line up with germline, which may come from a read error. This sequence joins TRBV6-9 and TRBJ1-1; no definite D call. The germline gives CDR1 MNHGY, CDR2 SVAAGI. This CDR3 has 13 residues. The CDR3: CAGSSSMNTESFF. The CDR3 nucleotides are TGTGCGGGTAGTTCTAGCATGAACACTGAATCTTTCTTT.

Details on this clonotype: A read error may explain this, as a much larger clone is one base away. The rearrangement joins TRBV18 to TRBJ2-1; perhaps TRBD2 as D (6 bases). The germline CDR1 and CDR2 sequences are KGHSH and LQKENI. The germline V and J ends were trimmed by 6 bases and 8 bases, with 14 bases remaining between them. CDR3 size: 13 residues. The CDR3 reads CASSLSGGDEQFF. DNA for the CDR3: TGTGCCAGCTCTCTCAGTGGAGGGGATGAGCAGTTCTTC.

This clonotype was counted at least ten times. CDR3 DNA sequence: TGTGCCAGCAGCTCGGGCAGGGCCTACGAGCAGTACTTC. Translating gives CASSSGRAYEQYF. The chain recombines TRBV7-9 with TRBJ2-7, with D tentatively TRBD1 (5 bases). With 4 bases removed from V and 2 bases from J, the gap between germline ends came to 9 bases. The germline V gene has CDR1 SEHNR and CDR2 FQNEAQ (reference sequence). The CDR3 loop spans 13 amino acids.

The chain's CDR3 is CSARGGQGTSSGNTIYF. For the CDR3, the DNA is TGCAGTGCTAGAGGGGGACAGGGTACCTCCTCTGGAAACACCATATATTTT. The rearrangement joins TRBV20-1 to TRBJ1-3; 9 nucleotides match TRBD1. Trimming removed 1 base from V and 0 bases from J; junction bases left unmatched: 7. CDR3 length: 17 amino acids. Germline CDR1 reads DFQATT; CDR2 reads SNEGSKA (reference sequence).

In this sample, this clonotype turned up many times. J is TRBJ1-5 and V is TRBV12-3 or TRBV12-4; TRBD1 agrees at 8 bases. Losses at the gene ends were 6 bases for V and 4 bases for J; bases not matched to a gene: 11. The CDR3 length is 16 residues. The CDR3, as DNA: TGTGCCAGCAGGCGAGAACAGGGGGTATCAAATCAGCCCCAGCATTTT. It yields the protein CASRREQGVSNQPQHF.

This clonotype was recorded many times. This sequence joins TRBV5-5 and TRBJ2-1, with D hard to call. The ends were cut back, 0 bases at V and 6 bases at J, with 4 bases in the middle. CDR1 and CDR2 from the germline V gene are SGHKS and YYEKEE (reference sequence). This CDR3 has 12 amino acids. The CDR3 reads CASSLEINEQFF. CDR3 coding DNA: TGTGCCAGCAGCTTGGAAATCAATGAGCAGTTCTTC. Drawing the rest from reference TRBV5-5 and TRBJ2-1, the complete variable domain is DAGVTQSPTHLIKTRGQQVTLRCSPISGHKSVSWYQQVLGQGPQFIFQYYEKEERGRGNFPDRFSARQFPNYSSELNVNALLLGDSALYLCASSLEINEQFFGPGTRLTVL.

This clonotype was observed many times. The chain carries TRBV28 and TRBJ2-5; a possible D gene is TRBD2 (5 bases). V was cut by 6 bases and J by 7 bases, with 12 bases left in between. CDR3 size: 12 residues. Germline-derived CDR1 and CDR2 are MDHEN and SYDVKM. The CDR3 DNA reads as TGTGCCAGCAGCTCGGTCCGGGGGACCCAGTACTTC. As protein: CASSSVRGTQYF.

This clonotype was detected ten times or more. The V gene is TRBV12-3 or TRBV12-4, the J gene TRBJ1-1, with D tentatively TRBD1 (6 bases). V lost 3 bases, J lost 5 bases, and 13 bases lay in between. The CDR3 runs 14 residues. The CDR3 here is CASSLAGVRTEAFF. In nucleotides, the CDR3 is TGTGCCAGCAGTTTGGCAGGGGTGAGGACTGAAGCTTTCTTT.

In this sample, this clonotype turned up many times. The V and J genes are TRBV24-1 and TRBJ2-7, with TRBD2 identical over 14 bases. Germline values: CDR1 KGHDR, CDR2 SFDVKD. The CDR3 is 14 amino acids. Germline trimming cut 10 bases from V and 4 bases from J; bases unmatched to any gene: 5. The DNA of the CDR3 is TGTGCCACTGCCGGGACTAGCGGGGGATACGAGCAGTACTTC. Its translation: CATAGTSGGYEQYF.

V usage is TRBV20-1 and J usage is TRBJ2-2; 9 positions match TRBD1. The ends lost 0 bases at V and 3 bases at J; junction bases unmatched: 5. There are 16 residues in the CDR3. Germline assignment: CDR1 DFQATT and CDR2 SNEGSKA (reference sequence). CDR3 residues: CSAREPGQGDTGELFF. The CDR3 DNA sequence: TGCAGTGCTAGAGAGCCGGGACAGGGTGACACCGGGGAGCTGTTTTTT.

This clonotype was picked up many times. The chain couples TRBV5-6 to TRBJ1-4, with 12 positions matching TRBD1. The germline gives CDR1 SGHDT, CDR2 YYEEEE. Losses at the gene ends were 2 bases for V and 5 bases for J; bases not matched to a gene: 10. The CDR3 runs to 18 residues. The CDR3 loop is CASSFRRDRGLKNEKLFF. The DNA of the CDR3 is TGTGCCAGCAGCTTTCGCCGGGACAGGGGGCTAAAAAATGAAAAACTGTTTTTT.

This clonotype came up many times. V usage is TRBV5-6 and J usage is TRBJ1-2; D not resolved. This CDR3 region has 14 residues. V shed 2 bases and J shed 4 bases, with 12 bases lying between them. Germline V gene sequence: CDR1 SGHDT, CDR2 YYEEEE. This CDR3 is CASSFSVGFYGYTF. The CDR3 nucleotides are TGTGCCAGCAGCTTCAGCGTCGGGTTCTATGGCTACACCTTC.

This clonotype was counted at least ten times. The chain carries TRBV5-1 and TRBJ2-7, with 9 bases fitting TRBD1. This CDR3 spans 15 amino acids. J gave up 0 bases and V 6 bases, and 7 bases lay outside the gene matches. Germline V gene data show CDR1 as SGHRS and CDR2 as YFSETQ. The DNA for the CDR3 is TGCGCCAGCAACCGAGGACAGGGGTCCTCCTACGAGCAGTACTTC. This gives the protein CASNRGQGSSYEQYF.